This T cell receptor (beta chain) derives from a study of regulatory T cells in long-lasting Graves disease. Time point specified: newly diagnosed GD, antithyroid drugs for less than 3 months. PBMCs were the source of the RNA used for TCR sequencing. In building TCR beta libraries, iRepertoire HTBI primers were used together with Arm-PCR of CDR3 regions. A single record per CDR3 protein comes from TCRdb applying MiXCR to the multiplex PCR reads. The sample has more than 450,000 distinct CDR3 sequences, around 15% seen once. The CDR3 spans 17 residues. V lost 4 bases to trimming and J lost 3 bases; unmatched junction nucleotides: 6. The V gene's germline CDR1 is MGHDK and CDR2 SYGVNS. Concerning this clonotype itself: Its antigen is unidentified.

Study observations and caveats: Among persistent patients, a larger number of public clonotypes were shared (around 3,000) than among newly diagnosed patients (roughly 1,000). Persistent disease samples used TRBV28, TRBJ1-2 and TRBJ2-5 preferentially.

These sequences were also reported in another study, on T cells in Graves' hyperthyroidism and ophthalmopathy. That source notes: Researchers found most expanded thyroid clonotypes above 0.001 in blood as well.

Here the sequenced sample was peripheral blood mononuclear cells (PBMCs), taken at new diagnosis, from a patient treated with antithyroid drugs. V is TRBV25-1 and J is TRBJ2-6; TRBD1 matches at 10 bases. This receptor was identified in a man between 40 and 49 years old with Graves disease. CDR3 residues: CASSARTGGIGANVLTF. DNA of the CDR3: TGTGCCAGCAGTGCAAGGACAGGGGGTATTGGGGCCAACGTCCTGACTTTC.